This T cell receptor beta chain was sequenced in a study of T cell responses to AZD1222 COVID-19 vaccine. The repertoire was sequenced with immunoSEQ multiplex PCR; TCRdb's copy has only in-frame clones and lacks some. The sample lists 100,000 to 150,000 clones, around 83% occurring once. This CDR3 has 13 residues. The V and J ends lost 5 bases and 5 bases respectively, with 11 bases between them. Per the germline V gene, CDR1 is SGHRS and CDR2 is YFSETQ. V is TRBV5-1 and J is TRBJ2-1, with D unresolved. The sequences come from peripheral blood, collected 28 days after the second AZD1222 dose. The source of this sequence is an adult who received the AZD1222 COVID-19 vaccine. The chain's CDR3 is CASRHTPNNEQFF. The CDR3 DNA sequence: TGCGCCAGCAGACACACACCAAACAATGAGCAGTTCTTC.